The clone carrying this T cell receptor beta chain turned up a few times. The antigen is not known. The sample originates from a study of T-cell reconstitution after alpha-beta-depleted transplantation in children. Broader study findings: The high TCRbeta diversity at day 60 in some patients came from surviving recipient T cells and thymic progenitors. Counts and diversity of T cells one year after transplant came mostly from newly produced T cells. About two months after transplant, alpha-beta T cells reportedly came from several hundred expanded graft clones.

Library preparation (for TCRbeta) was performed with unique molecular identifiers. In TCRdb, the PCR reads were re-called with MiXCR into one record per CDR3 protein. The sample records tens of thousands of distinct CDR3 sequences, roughly 16% being singletons. The germline CDR1 and CDR2 sequences are MNHNS and SASEGT. This CDR3 is built from 13 residues. Between the trimmed V and J ends, which lost 0 bases and 8 bases, there was a span of 10 bases. The source material was PBMCs, mostly from graft donor cells, sampled 180 days after TCRalphabeta/CD19-depleted stem cell transplant. The chain has TRBV6-1 and TRBJ1-2; the D is unclear. The sequence was collected from a male patient between 2 and 15 years old who had a stem cell transplant for acute lymphoblastic leukemia, so the T cells may come from the graft donor. The CDR3: CASSEADRRGYTF. CDR3 nucleotides: TGTGCCAGCAGTGAAGCCGACCGACGGGGCTACACCTTC.